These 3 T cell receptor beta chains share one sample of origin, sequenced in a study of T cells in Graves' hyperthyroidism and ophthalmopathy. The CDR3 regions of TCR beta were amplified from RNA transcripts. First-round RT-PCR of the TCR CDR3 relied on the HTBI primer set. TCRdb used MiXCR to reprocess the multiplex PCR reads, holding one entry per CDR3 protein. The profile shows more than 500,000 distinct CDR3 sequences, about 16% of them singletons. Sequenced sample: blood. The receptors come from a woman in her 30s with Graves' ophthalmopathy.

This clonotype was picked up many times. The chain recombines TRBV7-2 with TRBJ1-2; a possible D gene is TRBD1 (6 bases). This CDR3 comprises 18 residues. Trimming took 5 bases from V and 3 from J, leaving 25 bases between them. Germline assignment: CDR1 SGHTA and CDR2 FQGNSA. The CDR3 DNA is TGTGCCAGCAGCCTTGGAGGGTTTTTTGGGGGGGCGGACTATGGCTACACCTTC. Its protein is CASSLGGFFGGADYGYTF.

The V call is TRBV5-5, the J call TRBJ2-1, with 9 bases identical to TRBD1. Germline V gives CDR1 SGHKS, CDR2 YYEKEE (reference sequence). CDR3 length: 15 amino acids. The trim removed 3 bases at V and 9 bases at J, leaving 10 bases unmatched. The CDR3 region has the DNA TGTGCCAGCAGCTCCCGGGACAGGGCGTTGGGTGAGCAGTTCTTC. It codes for CASSSRDRALGEQFF.

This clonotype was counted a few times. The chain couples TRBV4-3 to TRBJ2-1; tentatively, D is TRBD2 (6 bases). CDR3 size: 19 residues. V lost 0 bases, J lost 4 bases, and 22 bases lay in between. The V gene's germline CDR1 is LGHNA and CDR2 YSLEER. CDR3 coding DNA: TGCGCCAGCAGCCAAGATAGGGTTTTGGCGGGGAAGGGTTACAATGAGCAGTTCTTC. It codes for CASSQDRVLAGKGYNEQFF.